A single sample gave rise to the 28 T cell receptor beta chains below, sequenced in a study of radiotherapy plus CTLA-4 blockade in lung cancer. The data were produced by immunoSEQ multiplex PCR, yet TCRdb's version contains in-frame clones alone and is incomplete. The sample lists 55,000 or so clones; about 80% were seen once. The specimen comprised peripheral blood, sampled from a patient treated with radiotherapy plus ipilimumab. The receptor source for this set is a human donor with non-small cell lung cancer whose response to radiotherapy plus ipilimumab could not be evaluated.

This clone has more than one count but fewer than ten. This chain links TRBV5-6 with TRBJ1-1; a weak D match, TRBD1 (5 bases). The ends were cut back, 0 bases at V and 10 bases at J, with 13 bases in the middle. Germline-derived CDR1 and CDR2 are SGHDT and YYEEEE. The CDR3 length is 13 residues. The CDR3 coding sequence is TGTGCCAGCAGCTTGGCGGAGGCGGGGGGAGCTTTCTTT. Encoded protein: CASSLAEAGGAFF.

The CDR3 protein is CASSMSRGQGELFF. CDR3 DNA sequence: TGTGCCAGTAGTATGTCCAGGGGGCAAGGAGAGCTGTTTTTT. V gene TRBV19 combines with J gene TRBJ2-2, with 8 bases aligning to TRBD1. With V trimmed by 3 bases and J by 11 bases, 8 bases remained unmatched. This CDR3 has 14 amino acids. Germline V gives CDR1 LNHDA, CDR2 SQIVND (reference sequence).

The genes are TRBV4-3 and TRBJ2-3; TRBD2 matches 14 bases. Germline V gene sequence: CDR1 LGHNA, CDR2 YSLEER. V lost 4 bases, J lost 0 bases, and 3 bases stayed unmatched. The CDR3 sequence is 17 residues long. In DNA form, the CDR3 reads TGCGCCAGCAGCCCGGGACTAGCGGGGGTTAGCACAGATACGCAGTATTTT. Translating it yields CASSPGLAGVSTDTQYF.

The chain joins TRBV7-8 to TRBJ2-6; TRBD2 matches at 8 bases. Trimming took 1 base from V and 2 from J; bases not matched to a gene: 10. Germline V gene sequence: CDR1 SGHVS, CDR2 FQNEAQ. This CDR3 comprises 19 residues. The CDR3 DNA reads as TGTGCCAGCAGCTTAGGTTCGGCTAGCGGGCTCCCTGGGGCCAACGTCCTGACTTTC. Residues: CASSLGSASGLPGANVLTF.

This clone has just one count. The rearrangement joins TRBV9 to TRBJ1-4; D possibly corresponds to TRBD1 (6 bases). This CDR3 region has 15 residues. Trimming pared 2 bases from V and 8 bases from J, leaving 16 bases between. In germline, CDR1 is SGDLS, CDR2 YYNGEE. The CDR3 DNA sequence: TGTGCCAGCAGCGTTCAGGGGCAGGGTGGCGAAAAACTGTTTTTT. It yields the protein CASSVQGQGGEKLFF.

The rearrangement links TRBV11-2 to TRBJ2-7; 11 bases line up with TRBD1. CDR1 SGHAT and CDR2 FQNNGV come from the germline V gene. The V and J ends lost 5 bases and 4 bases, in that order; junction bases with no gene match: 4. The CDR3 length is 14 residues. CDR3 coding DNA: TGTGCCAGCAGCGACCGGGACAGGGGGTACGAGCAGTACTTC. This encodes CASSDRDRGYEQYF. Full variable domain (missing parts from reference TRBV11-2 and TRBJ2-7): EAGVAQSPRYKIIEKRQSVAFWCNPISGHATLYWYQQILGQGPKLLIQFQNNGVVDDSQLPKDRFSAERLKGVDSTLKIQPAKLEDSAVYLCASSDRDRGYEQYFGPGTRLTVT.

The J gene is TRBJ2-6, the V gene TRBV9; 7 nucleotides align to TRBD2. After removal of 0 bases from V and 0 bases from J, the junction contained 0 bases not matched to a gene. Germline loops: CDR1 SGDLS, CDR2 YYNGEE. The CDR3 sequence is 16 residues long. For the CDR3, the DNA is TGTGCCAGCAGCGTAGGGACTAGCTCTGGGGCCAACGTCCTGACTTTC. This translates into CASSVGTSSGANVLTF. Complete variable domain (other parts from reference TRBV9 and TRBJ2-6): DSGVTQTPKHLITATGQRVTLRCSPRSGDLSVYWYQQSLDQGLQFLIQYYNGEERAKGNILERFSAQQFPDLHSELNLSSLELGDSALYFCASSVGTSSGANVLTFGAGSRLTVL.

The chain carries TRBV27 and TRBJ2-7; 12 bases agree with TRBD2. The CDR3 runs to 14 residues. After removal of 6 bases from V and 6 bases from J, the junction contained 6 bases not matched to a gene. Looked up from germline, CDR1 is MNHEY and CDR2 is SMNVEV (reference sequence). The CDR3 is CASSPTSGSPEQYF. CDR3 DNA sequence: TGTGCCAGCAGCCCGACTAGCGGGAGCCCCGAGCAGTACTTC.

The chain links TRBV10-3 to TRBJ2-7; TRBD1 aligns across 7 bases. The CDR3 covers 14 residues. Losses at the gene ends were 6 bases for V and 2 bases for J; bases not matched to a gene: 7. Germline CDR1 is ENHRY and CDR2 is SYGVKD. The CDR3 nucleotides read TGTGCCATCAGACCCGGGACAGACACCTACGAGCAGTACTTC. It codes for CAIRPGTDTYEQYF.

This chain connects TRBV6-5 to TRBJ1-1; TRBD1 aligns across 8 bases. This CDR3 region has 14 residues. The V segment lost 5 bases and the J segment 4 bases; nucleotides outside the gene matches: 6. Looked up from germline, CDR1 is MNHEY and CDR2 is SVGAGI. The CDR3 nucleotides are TGTGCCAGCAGTAGGTTACAGGGGGGCACTGAAGCTTTCTTT. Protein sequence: CASSRLQGGTEAFF.

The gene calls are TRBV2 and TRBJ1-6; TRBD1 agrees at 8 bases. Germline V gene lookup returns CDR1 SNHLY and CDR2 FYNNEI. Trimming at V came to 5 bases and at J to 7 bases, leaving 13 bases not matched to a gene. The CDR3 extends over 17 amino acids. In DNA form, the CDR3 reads TGTGCCAGCAGTCCAAGACAGGGGCTTGGAAAAAATTCACCCCTCCACTTT. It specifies CASSPRQGLGKNSPLHF.

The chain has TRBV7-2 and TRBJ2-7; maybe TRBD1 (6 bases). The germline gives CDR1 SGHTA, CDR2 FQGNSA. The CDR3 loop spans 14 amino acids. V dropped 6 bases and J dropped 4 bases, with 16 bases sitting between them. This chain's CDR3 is CASSRNPRGYEQYF. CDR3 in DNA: TGTGCCAGCAGTAGAAATCCTAGGGGGTACGAGCAGTACTTC. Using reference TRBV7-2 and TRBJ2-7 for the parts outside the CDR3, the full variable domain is GAGVSQSPSNKVTEKGKDVELRCDPISGHTALYWYRQSLGQGLEFLIYFQGNSAPDKSGLPSDRFSAERTGGSVSTLTIQRTQQEDSAVYLCASSRNPRGYEQYFGPGTRLTVT.

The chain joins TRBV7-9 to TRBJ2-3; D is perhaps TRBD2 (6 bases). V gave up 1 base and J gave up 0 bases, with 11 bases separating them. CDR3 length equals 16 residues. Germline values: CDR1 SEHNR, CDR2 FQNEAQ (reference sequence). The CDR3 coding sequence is TGTGCCAGCAGCTTAGGGGCGGGACCTAGCACAGATACGCAGTATTTT. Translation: CASSLGAGPSTDTQYF.

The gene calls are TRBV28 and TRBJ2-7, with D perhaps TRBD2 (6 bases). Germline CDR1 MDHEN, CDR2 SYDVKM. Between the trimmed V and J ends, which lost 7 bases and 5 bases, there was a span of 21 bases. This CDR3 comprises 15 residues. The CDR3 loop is CASMSSPLTSHEQYF. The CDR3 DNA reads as TGTGCCAGCATGTCTTCTCCCCTGACTAGTCACGAGCAGTACTTC. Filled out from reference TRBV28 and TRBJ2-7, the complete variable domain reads DVKVTQSSRYLVKRTGEKVFLECVQDMDHENMFWYRQDPGLGLRLIYFSYDVKMKEKGDIPEGYSVSREKKERFSLILESASTNQTSMYLCASMSSPLTSHEQYFGPGTRLTVT.

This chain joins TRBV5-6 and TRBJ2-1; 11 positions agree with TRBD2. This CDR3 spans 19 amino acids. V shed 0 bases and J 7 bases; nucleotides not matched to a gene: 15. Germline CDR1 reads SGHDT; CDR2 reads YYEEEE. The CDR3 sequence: CASSLGLAGGPRGWNEQFF. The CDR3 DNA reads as TGTGCCAGCAGCTTGGGGCTAGCGGGAGGCCCCAGGGGTTGGAATGAGCAGTTCTTC. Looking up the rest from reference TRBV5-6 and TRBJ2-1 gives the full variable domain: DAGVTQSPTHLIKTRGQQVTLRCSPKSGHDTVSWYQQALGQGPQFIFQYYEEEERQRGNFPDRFSGHQFPNYSSELNVNALLLGDSALYLCASSLGLAGGPRGWNEQFFGPGTRLTVL.

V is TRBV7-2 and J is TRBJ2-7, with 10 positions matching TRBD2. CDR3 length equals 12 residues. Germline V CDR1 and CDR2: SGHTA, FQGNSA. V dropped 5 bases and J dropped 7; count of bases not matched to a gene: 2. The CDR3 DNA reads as TGTGCCAGCAGCCCAGCGGGAGGGGAGCAGTACTTC. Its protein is CASSPAGGEQYF.

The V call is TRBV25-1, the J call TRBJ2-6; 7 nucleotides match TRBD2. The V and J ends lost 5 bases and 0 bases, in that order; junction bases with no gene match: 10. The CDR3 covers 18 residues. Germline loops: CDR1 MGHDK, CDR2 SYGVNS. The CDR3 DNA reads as TGTGCCAGCAGTCCCGGGAGGAGAGGGAGCTCTGGGGCCAACGTCCTGACTTTC. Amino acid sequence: CASSPGRRGSSGANVLTF.

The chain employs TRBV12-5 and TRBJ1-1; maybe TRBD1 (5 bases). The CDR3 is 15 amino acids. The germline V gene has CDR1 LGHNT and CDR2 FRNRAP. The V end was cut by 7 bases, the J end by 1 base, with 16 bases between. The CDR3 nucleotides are TGTGCTAGTGCCCTAGCGCGGGGCCGGAACACTGAAGCTTTCTTT. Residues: CASALARGRNTEAFF. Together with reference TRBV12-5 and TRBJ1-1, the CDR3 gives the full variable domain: DARVTQTPRHKVTEMGQEVTMRCQPILGHNTVFWYRQTMMQGLELLAYFRNRAPLDDSGMPKDRFSAEMPDATLATLKIQPSEPRDSAVYFCASALARGRNTEAFFGQGTRLTVV.

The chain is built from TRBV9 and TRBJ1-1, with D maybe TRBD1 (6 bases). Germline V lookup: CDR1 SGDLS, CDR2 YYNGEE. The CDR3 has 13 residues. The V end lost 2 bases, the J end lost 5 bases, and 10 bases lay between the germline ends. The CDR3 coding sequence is TGTGCCAGCAGCGTCAGGGGCGGGACTGAAGCTTTCTTT. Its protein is CASSVRGGTEAFF.

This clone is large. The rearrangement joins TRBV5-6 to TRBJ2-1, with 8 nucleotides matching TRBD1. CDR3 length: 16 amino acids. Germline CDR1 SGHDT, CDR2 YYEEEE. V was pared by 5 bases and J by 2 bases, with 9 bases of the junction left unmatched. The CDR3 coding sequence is TGTGCCAGCAGTCCAGACAGGGGCGCAACCTACAATGAGCAGTTCTTC. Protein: CASSPDRGATYNEQFF.

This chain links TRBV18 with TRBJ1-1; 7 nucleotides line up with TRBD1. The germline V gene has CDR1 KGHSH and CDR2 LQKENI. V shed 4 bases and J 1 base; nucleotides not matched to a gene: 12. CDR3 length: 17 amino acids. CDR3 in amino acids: CASSLRQGPQGNTEAFF. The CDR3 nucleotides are TGTGCCAGCTCACTCAGACAGGGTCCTCAGGGGAACACTGAAGCTTTCTTT.

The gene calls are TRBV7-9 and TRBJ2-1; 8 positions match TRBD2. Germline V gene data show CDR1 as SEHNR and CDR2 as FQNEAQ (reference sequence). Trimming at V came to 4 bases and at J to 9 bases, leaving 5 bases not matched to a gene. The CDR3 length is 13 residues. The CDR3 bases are TGTGCCAGCAGCTCGACGGGGGGGGGTGAGCAGTTCTTC. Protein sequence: CASSSTGGGEQFF. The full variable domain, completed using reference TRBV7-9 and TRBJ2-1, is DTGVSQNPRHKITKRGQNVTFRCDPISEHNRLYWYRQTLGQGPEFLTYFQNEAQLEKSRLLSDRFSAERPKGSFSTLEIQRTEQGDSAMYLCASSSTGGGEQFFGPGTRLTVL.

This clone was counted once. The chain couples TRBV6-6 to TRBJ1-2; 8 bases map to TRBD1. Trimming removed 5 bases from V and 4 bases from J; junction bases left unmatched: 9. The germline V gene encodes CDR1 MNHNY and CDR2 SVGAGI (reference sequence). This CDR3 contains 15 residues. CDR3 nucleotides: TGTGCCAGCAGTCCCCGGACAGGGCATCGCTATGGCTACACCTTC. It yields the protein CASSPRTGHRYGYTF.

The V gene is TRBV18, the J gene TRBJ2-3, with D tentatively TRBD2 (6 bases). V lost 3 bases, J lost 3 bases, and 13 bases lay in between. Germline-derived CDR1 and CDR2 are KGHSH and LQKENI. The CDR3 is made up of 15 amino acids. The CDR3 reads CASSPGRGITDTQYF. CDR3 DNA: TGTGCCAGCTCACCGGGTCGCGGGATTACAGATACGCAGTATTTT.

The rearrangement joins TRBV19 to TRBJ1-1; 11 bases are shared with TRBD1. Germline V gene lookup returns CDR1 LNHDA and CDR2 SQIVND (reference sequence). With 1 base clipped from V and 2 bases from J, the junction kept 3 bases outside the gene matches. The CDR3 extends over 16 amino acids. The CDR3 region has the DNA TGTGCCAGTAGTATAGGGACAGGGGGCCTAAACACTGAAGCTTTCTTT. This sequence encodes CASSIGTGGLNTEAFF. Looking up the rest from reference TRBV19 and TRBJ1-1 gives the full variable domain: DGGITQSPKYLFRKEGQNVTLSCEQNLNHDAMYWYRQDPGQGLRLIYYSQIVNDFQKGDIAEGYSVSREKKESFPLTVTSAQKNPTAFYLCASSIGTGGLNTEAFFGQGTRLTVV.

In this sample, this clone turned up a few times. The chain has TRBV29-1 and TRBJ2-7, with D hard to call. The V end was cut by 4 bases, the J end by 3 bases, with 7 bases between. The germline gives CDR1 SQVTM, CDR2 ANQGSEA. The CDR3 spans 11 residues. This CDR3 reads CSVGAGYEQYF. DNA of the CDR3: TGCAGCGTTGGGGCAGGCTACGAGCAGTACTTC.

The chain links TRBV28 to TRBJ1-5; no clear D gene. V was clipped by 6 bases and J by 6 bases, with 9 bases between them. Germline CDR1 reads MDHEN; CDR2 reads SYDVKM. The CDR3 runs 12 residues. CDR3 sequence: CASSLMSQPQHF. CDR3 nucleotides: TGTGCCAGCAGCCTGATGAGTCAGCCCCAGCATTTT. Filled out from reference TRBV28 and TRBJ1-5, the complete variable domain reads DVKVTQSSRYLVKRTGEKVFLECVQDMDHENMFWYRQDPGLGLRLIYFSYDVKMKEKGDIPEGYSVSREKKERFSLILESASTNQTSMYLCASSLMSQPQHFGDGTRLSIL.

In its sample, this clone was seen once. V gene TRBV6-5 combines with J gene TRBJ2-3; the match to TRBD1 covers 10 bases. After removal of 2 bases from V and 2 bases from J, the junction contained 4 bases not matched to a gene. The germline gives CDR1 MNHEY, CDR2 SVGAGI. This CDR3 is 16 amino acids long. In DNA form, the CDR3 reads TGTGCCAGCAGTTACCGAGGGACAGGGGCCACAGATACGCAGTATTTT. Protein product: CASSYRGTGATDTQYF.